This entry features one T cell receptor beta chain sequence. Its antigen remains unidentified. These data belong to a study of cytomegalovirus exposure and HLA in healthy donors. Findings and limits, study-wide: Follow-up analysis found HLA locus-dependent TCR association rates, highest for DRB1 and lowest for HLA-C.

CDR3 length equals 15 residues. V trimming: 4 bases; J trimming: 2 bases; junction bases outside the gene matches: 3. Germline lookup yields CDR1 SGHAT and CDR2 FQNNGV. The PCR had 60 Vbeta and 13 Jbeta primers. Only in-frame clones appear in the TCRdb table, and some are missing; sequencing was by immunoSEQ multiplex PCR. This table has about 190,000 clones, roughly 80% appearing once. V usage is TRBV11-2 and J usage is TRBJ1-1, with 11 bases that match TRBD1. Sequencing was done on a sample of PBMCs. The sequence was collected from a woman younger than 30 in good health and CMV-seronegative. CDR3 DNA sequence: TGTGCCAGCAGCTCCCGGACAGGGGGCAACACTGAAGCTTTCTTT. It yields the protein CASSSRTGGNTEAFF.